The TCR beta chain under discussion was sequenced for a study of beta chain bispecific antibodies for T cell cancers (dated by TCRdb to the early 2020s). Context from the whole study: Healthy donor T cells were cocultured with T cell leukemia lines and bispecific antibodies, then TRBV sequencing of surviving cells measured the depletion of each TRBV family. On the cell surface, TRBV12 (TRBV12-3) was expressed by Jurkat cells, whereas TRBV5-5 was expressed by HPB-ALL cells. General findings and caveats noted by the study authors: Cross-reactivity of the anti-TRBV5-5 antibody with TRBV5-6 was attributed to high sequence similarity between the two genes. Each sequenced sample mixed leukemia cell line cells with normal T cells, and most targeted TRBV signal came from the leukemia cells rather than normal T cells.

The libraries included unique molecular identifier barcodes, and the barcodes were used to quantify clonotypes. Qiagen AllPrep DNA/RNA Micro kits were used to isolate total RNA, and an Agilent TapeStation was used to check RNA quality. TCR beta libraries were constructed by 5' RACE, in which cDNA synthesis was followed by two PCR steps with TCR beta constant-region gene-specific primers. Sequencing of the TCR beta libraries was performed on an Illumina MiSeq platform. For the original study's pipeline: MIGEC, MiXCR and VDJtools were used to process the reads. Clonotype frequency was calculated as the fraction of unique molecular identifiers assigned to a given clonotype among all unique molecular identifiers in the sample. Nonfunctional TRBV genes listed as pseudogenes or open reading frames in IMGT, such as TRBV1, TRBV12-1 and TRBV21, were excluded. TCRdb cleaned the public reads at Q25 with fastp, built clones with MiXCR and kept in-frame beta chains. Rows matching on CDR3 protein sequence are summarized as one entry with the most common DNA and genes. TCRdb's processing, not the authors', yielded these V and J calls. The sample table contains roughly 15,000 distinct CDR3 sequences; only one count was recorded for 2.1% of them. The ten largest make up 6.9% of the sample.

From the germline V gene, CDR1 is SNHLY and CDR2 is FYNNEI. V drops 7 bases and J drops 0 bases, leaving 7 bases in between. The CDR3 numbers 13 residues from cysteine through phenylalanine. The DNA shown is the 39-base CDR3, in frame from base 1. T cells were expanded from blood mononuclear cells for around three days using either anti-CD3 antibody OKT3 or CD3/CD28 Dynabeads. Expanded T cells were maintained in RPMI 1640 supplemented with about 10% fetal bovine serum, recombinant human IL-2 (about 100 IU/ml) and IL-7 (around 5.4 ng/ml). For cocultures, 5 x 10^4 or so normal T cells were combined with 5 x 10^4 or so target cells and bispecific antibody in 75 to 100 ul and incubated for about 17 hours at 37 degrees C. Every bispecific antibody was made of two single-chain variable fragments, expressed in a single-chain diabody format carrying a His tag. Healthy human donors supplied the effector T cells, with peripheral blood mononuclear cells isolated from leukapheresis samples using Ficoll density gradient centrifugation.

This clonotype was counted between two and nine times. No cognate antigen has been identified for it. No much larger clonotype is one base removed from it; base qualities were not supplied. The receptor was isolated from a human donor in good health. Some clones in this sample may be carry-over from other donors' samples. The V and J segments used are TRBV2 and TRBJ1-5; no confident D gene assignment can be made. The source material was healthy donor T cells cultured with leukemia cells. CDR3 protein: CASNIYSNQPQHF. In nucleotide form, the sequence is TGTGCCAGCAACATTTATAGCAATCAGCCCCAGCATTTT.